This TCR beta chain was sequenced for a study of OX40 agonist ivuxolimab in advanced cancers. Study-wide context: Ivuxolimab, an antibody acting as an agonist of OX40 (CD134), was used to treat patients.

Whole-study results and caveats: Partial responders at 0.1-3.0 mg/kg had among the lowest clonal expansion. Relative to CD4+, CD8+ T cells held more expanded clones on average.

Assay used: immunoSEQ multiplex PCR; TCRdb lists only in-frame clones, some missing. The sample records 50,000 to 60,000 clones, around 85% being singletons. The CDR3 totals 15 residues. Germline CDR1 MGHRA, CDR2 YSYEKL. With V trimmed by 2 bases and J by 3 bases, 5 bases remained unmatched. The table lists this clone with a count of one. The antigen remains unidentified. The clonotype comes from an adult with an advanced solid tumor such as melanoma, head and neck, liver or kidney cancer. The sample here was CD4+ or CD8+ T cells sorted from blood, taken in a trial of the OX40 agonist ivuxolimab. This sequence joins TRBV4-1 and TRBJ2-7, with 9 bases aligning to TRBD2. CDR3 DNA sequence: TGCGCCAGCAGCCAATTAGCGGGGGATCTCTACGAGCAGTACTTC. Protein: CASSQLAGDLYEQYF.